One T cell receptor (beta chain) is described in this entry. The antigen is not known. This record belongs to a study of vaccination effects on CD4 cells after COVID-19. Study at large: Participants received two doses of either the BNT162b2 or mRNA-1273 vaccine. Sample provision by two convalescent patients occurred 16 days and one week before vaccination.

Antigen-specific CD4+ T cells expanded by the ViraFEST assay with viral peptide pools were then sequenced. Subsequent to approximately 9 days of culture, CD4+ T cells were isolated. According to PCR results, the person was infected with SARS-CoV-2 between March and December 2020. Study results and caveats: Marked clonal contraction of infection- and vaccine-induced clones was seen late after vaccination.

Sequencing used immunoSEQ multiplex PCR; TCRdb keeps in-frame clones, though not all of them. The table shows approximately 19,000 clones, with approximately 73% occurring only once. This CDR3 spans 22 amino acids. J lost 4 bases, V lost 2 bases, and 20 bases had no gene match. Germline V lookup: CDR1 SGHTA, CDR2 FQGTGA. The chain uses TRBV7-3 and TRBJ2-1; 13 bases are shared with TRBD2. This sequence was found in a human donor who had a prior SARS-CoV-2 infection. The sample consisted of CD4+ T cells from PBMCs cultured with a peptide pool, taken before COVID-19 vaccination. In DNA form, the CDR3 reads TGTGCCAGCAGCTTATCGGGTCGGGGAGCCGGGACTAGCGGGATTAGATACAATGAGCAGTTCTTC. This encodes CASSLSGRGAGTSGIRYNEQFF.